Reported below is one TCR beta chain. The source of the sample is a study of shared clonotypes between healthy human individuals. Trimming took 1 base from V and 6 from J; bases not matched to a gene: 6. The CDR3 has 16 amino acids. Germline CDR1 MNHEY, CDR2 SVGAGI. About 30,000 T cell genomes (roughly 0.2 ug DNA) went into each sorted-subset replicate. TCRdb's copy holds only in-frame clones and misses some; the assay was immunoSEQ multiplex PCR. The sample shows approximately 95,000 clones, approximately 61% of them seen only once. This chain uses TRBV6-5 with TRBJ2-1; TRBD1 matches 10 bases. This clonotype was obtained from a man aged 30 to 39 in good health. What was sequenced was memory CD8+ T cells sorted from blood. Subset reported: CD45RO+ cells pooled with CCR7-negative TemRA cells. The CDR3 nucleotides are TGTGCCAGCAGTTACTTGGGGACAGGGGAAAGCAATGAGCAGTTCTTC. This sequence encodes CASSYLGTGESNEQFF.